Following are 21 T cell receptor beta chains from one sample sequenced in a study of response to subunit inactivated influenza vaccine. Each CDR3 protein gets one entry after TCRdb re-called the RT-PCR reads with MiXCR. The sample lists almost 250,000 distinct CDR3 sequences, over 9% occurring once. Here the sequenced sample was non-naive T cells sorted from PBMCs, taken 14 to 15 days before vaccination. These receptors were taken from a man aged 50 to 59 who received an inactivated influenza vaccine.

This chain uses TRBV5-1 with TRBJ2-5; D may be TRBD1 or TRBD2 (5 bases each). CDR3 size: 15 residues. Germline lookup yields CDR1 SGHRS and CDR2 YFSETQ. The V gene lost 6 bases and the J gene lost 2 bases, with 17 bases spanning the gap. In DNA form, the CDR3 reads TGCGCCAGCAACACCGGGCAGGGACCTCAAGAGACCCAGTACTTC. Translated, it gives CASNTGQGPQETQYF.

The chain has TRBV27 and TRBJ1-6, with D maybe TRBD1 (6 bases). This CDR3 has 15 amino acids. CDR1 MNHEY and CDR2 SMNVEV come from the germline V gene (reference sequence). V lost 7 bases and J 10 bases, leaving 20 bases between the germline ends. Here the CDR3 reads CASTKSTGKYSPLHF. DNA for the CDR3: TGTGCCAGCACTAAGTCGACAGGAAAGTACTCACCCCTCCACTTT.

The table lists this clonotype with many counts. V and J are TRBV5-1 and TRBJ2-5, with D hard to call. V lost 0 bases and J lost 3, with 9 bases in between. The length of the CDR3 is 14 residues. Germline V gene sequence: CDR1 SGHRS, CDR2 YFSETQ. CDR3 sequence: CASSLGSDKETQYF. The DNA for the CDR3 is TGCGCCAGCAGCTTGGGTTCAGATAAAGAGACCCAGTACTTC.

The chain uses TRBV14 and TRBJ2-5, with TRBD2 identical over 9 bases. CDR1 and CDR2 from the germline V gene are SGHDN and FVKESK. The CDR3 is made up of 18 amino acids. With 0 bases clipped from V and 0 bases from J, the junction kept 8 bases outside the gene matches. The CDR3 DNA follows: TGTGCCAGCAGCCAAGAATCGCGAGCGGGGGGAAACCAAGAGACCCAGTACTTC. It specifies CASSQESRAGGNQETQYF.

The chain employs TRBV20-1 and TRBJ2-1; 8 positions agree with TRBD2. V gave up 0 bases and J gave up 5 bases; unmatched junction bases: 9. This CDR3 region has 16 residues. Germline values: CDR1 DFQATT, CDR2 SNEGSKA (reference sequence). This chain's CDR3 is CSAREESLADNNEQFF. CDR3 DNA sequence: TGCAGTGCTAGAGAGGAGTCACTAGCGGACAACAATGAGCAGTTCTTC.

For this clonotype: This could be a read error, since a much larger clone is one nucleotide away. The chain uses TRBV7-2 and TRBJ2-4; no clear D. The CDR3 length is 13 residues. The germline gives CDR1 SGHTA, CDR2 FQGNSA. Between the trimmed V and J ends, which lost 1 base and 5 bases, there was a span of 6 bases. The chain's CDR3 is CASSLDPQNIQYF. The CDR3 DNA is TGTGCCAGCAGCTTAGACCCGCAAAACATTCAGTACTTC. Supplemented by reference TRBV7-2 and TRBJ2-4, the full variable domain reads GAGVSQSPSNKVTEKGKDVELRCDPISGHTALYWYRQSLGQGLEFLIYFQGNSAPDKSGLPSDRFSAERTGGSVSTLTIQRTQQEDSAVYLCASSLDPQNIQYFGAGTRLSVL.

This clonotype showed up many times. This chain uses TRBV7-2 with TRBJ2-3, with unresolved D. This CDR3 is built from 13 residues. Germline CDR1 and CDR2: SGHTA and FQGNSA. Deletions cut 5 bases from V and 0 bases from J, with 6 bases between. CDR3 DNA sequence: TGTGCCAGCAGCCCATCTAGCACAGATACGCAGTATTTT. Translating gives CASSPSSTDTQYF.

The gene calls are TRBV12-3 or TRBV12-4 and TRBJ1-5; possible D gene TRBD1, 5 bases. The CDR3 has 14 amino acids. Trimming removed 5 bases from V and 0 bases from J, with 8 bases in between. The CDR3 nucleotides are TGTGCCAGCAGTAAGGGACCTAGCAATCAGCCCCAGCATTTT. Its translation: CASSKGPSNQPQHF.

In its sample, this clonotype was seen many times. The chain employs TRBV4-2 and TRBJ2-2; TRBD2 agrees at 8 bases. Trimming took 2 bases from V and 5 from J; bases not matched to a gene: 7. Looked up from germline, CDR1 is LGHNA and CDR2 is YNFKEQ. The CDR3 contains 16 residues. The CDR3 sequence is CASSQRTSRQTGELFF. CDR3 DNA: TGTGCCAGCAGCCAACGGACTAGCCGGCAAACCGGGGAGCTGTTTTTT.

This clonotype was detected a few times. CDR3 loop: CASSFLAGGSYEQYF. In DNA, the CDR3 is TGTGCCAGCAGTTTTCTAGCGGGGGGATCCTACGAGCAGTACTTC. This chain connects TRBV28 to TRBJ2-7; 11 nucleotides agree with TRBD2. Per germline, CDR1 MDHEN and CDR2 SYDVKM. The CDR3 is 15 amino acids. V was clipped by 3 bases and J by 1 base; unmatched bases: 2.

This clonotype was counted only a few times. In DNA, the CDR3 is TGCAGTGCTGACCTTTGGGACGAGCAGTACTTC. It codes for CSADLWDEQYF. The V gene is TRBV20-1, the J gene TRBJ2-7; no firm D call. The CDR3 consists of 11 residues. The germline CDR1 and CDR2 sequences are DFQATT and SNEGSKA (reference sequence). V lost 5 bases, J lost 5 bases, and 10 bases lay in between.

The chain has TRBV29-1 and TRBJ2-1; D is unclear. The CDR3 has 12 residues. Germline assignment: CDR1 SQVTM and CDR2 ANQGSEA. V lost 0 bases, J lost 10 bases, and 10 bases lay in between. CDR3 bases: TGCAGCGTTGAAGAACTCCCAGGAGAGCAGTTCTTC. It encodes CSVEELPGEQFF.

As to this clonotype: A clone one base away is much larger, so this may be a read error. The chain couples TRBV2 to TRBJ1-1; D uncertain. This CDR3 region has 11 residues. Germline lookup yields CDR1 SNHLY and CDR2 FYNNEI. The V end lost 6 bases, the J end lost 3 bases, and 5 bases lay between the germline ends. CDR3 DNA: TGTGCCAGCAGGCGGGACACTGAAGCTTTCTTT. It codes for CASRRDTEAFF.

There are many counts of this clonotype. J is TRBJ1-4 and V is TRBV5-5; D is undetermined. The V end was cut by 4 bases, the J end by 10 bases, with 17 bases between. The CDR3 sequence is 14 residues long. Germline CDR1 is SGHKS and CDR2 is YYEKEE (reference sequence). The CDR3 DNA reads TGTGCCAGCAGCGCCGACTGGATAGGCGGAAAACTGTTTTTT. It yields the protein CASSADWIGGKLFF.

The chain has TRBV20-1 and TRBJ1-4; 10 bases map to TRBD1. From germline, CDR1 is DFQATT and CDR2 SNEGSKA (reference sequence). V dropped 4 bases and J dropped 6; count of bases not matched to a gene: 2. This CDR3 comprises 13 residues. Here the CDR3 DNA reads TGCAGTGCTACCGGGACAGGGGATGAAAAACTGTTTTTT. Amino acid sequence: CSATGTGDEKLFF.

The rearrangement uses TRBV4-3 and TRBJ1-2; 11 positions agree with TRBD1. V gave up 1 base and J gave up 4 bases; unmatched junction bases: 2. The germline V gene has CDR1 LGHNA and CDR2 YSLEER. The CDR3 loop spans 15 amino acids. The CDR3 DNA is TGCGCCAGCAGCCAAGCCGGGACAGGGGGCTATGGCTACACCTTC. This encodes CASSQAGTGGYGYTF.

The chain links TRBV2 to TRBJ2-1, with 11 bases lining up with TRBD2. This CDR3 is 17 amino acids long. Trimming took 11 bases from V and 9 from J; bases not matched to a gene: 21. Germline-derived CDR1 and CDR2 are SNHLY and FYNNEI. The CDR3 protein is CAFWARGLAGGVAEQFF. The DNA of the CDR3 is TGTGCCTTCTGGGCTCGGGGGCTAGCGGGAGGAGTCGCTGAGCAGTTCTTC.

This clonotype appeared a few times. The chain recombines TRBV5-1 with TRBJ2-1; the match to TRBD2 covers 11 bases. With 1 base clipped from V and 3 bases from J, the junction kept 6 bases outside the gene matches. The germline CDR1 and CDR2 sequences are SGHRS and YFSETQ. CDR3 length: 17 residues. In nucleotides, the CDR3 is TGCGCCAGCAGCTTGCAGACTAGCGGGACACTCTACAATGAGCAGTTCTTC. As protein: CASSLQTSGTLYNEQFF.

The table lists this clonotype with many counts. V and J are TRBV12-3 or TRBV12-4 and TRBJ2-7, with TRBD1 matching 7 bases. V lost 6 bases to trimming and J lost 2 bases; unmatched junction nucleotides: 1. This CDR3 comprises 12 residues. The CDR3 spells CASRGQTYEQYF. As DNA, the CDR3 is TGTGCCAGCAGGGGACAGACCTACGAGCAGTACTTC.

The CDR3 DNA reads TGTGCCAGCAGCCCCCGGGAGTCACCCCTCCACTTT. It translates to CASSPRESPLHF. V and J are TRBV7-2 and TRBJ1-6; unclear D gene. V dropped 5 bases and J dropped 10 bases, with 9 bases sitting between them. This CDR3 contains 12 residues. Germline lookup yields CDR1 SGHTA and CDR2 FQGNSA.

The chain recombines TRBV5-8 with TRBJ2-1; tentative D call: TRBD2 (6 bases). Germline V CDR1 and CDR2: SGHTS, YDEGEE. V shed 4 bases and J shed 9 bases, with 14 bases lying between them. The CDR3 has 13 amino acids. CDR3: CASSLIWGGEQFF. The CDR3, as DNA: TGTGCCAGCAGCCTCATTTGGGGAGGTGAGCAGTTCTTC.